These T cell receptor beta chains were read from a single sample in a study of cytomegalovirus exposure and HLA in healthy donors. TCRdb keeps only in-frame clones here, not all; method: immunoSEQ multiplex PCR. The repertoire has 95,000 to 150,000 clones, around 66% of them found once; the top ten carry approximately 8.5%. Source material: PBMCs. The origin of the receptors is a woman aged 40 to 50 in good health and CMV-seropositive. CDR3s include the opening cysteine and the closing phenylalanine or tryptophan. Each record gives: D gene, V gene, clone size, J gene, CDR3 DNA, CDR3 protein. The D gene is left open where the match is weak. Clone size is not always given. Where it is, it says once, few, many or a class for expanded clones.

d_gene: TRBD2
v_gene: TRBV19
abundance: NA
j_gene: TRBJ2-1
CDR3nt: TGTGCCACTGCCACGGGACTAGCGGAGTACAATGAGCAGTTCTTC
CDR3aa: CATATGLAEYNEQFF

d_gene: TRBD1
v_gene: TRBV28
abundance: NA
j_gene: TRBJ2-3
CDR3nt: TGTGCCAGCAGTTCGGGGACAGAGGATGCTGATACGCAGTATTTT
CDR3aa: CASSSGTEDADTQYF

d_gene: NA
v_gene: TRBV30
abundance: NA
j_gene: TRBJ2-3
CDR3nt: TGTGCCTGGCAGGGTTTTCGCACAGATACGCAGTATTTT
CDR3aa: CAWQGFRTDTQYF

d_gene: NA
v_gene: TRBV28
abundance: NA
j_gene: TRBJ1-1
CDR3nt: TGTGCCAGCAGCGCCACCTCCGGGACACGGTCTGAAGCTTTCTTT
CDR3aa: CASSATSGTRSEAFF

d_gene: TRBD1
v_gene: TRBV6-5
abundance: NA
j_gene: TRBJ1-1
CDR3nt: TGTGCCAGCAGTTTCAAAGGGACAGGGCTGAACACTGAAGCTTTCTTT
CDR3aa: CASSFKGTGLNTEAFF

d_gene: TRBD1
v_gene: TRBV28
abundance: NA
j_gene: TRBJ1-1
CDR3nt: TGTGCCAGCAGCCCCGTCAGACAGGGAACCATGAACACTGAAGCTTTCTTT
CDR3aa: CASSPVRQGTMNTEAFF

d_gene: NA
v_gene: TRBV6-1
abundance: NA
j_gene: TRBJ1-5
CDR3nt: TGTGCCAGCAGCTTCGAAGACTGGCAGCCCCAGCATTTT
CDR3aa: CASSFEDWQPQHF

d_gene: NA
v_gene: TRBV25-1
abundance: NA
j_gene: TRBJ1-2
CDR3nt: TGTGCCAGCAGTGAATCAGGGAACTATGGCTACACCTTC
CDR3aa: CASSESGNYGYTF

d_gene: NA
v_gene: TRBV11-2
abundance: NA
j_gene: TRBJ2-7
CDR3nt: TGTGCCAGCAGCTTATATCTCTCCTACGAGCAGTACTTC
CDR3aa: CASSLYLSYEQYF

d_gene: NA
v_gene: TRBV5-5
abundance: few
j_gene: TRBJ1-1
CDR3nt: TGTGCCAGCAGCGTAGGGGGACAAACGAACACTGAAGCTTTCTTT
CDR3aa: CASSVGGQTNTEAFF

d_gene: NA
v_gene: TRBV5-1
abundance: once
j_gene: TRBJ2-5
CDR3nt: TGCGCCAGCAGCTTGGTGGCAGCCGGGGAGACCCAGTACTTC
CDR3aa: CASSLVAAGETQYF

d_gene: NA
v_gene: TRBV5-1
abundance: once
j_gene: TRBJ1-2
CDR3nt: TGCGCCAGCAGCTTGGTGGCAGGGTGGGGCTATGGCTACACCTTC
CDR3aa: CASSLVAGWGYGYTF

d_gene: NA
v_gene: TRBV9
abundance: once
j_gene: TRBJ2-3
CDR3nt: TGTGCCAGCAGCGCCCCGGCGGGGCCATTCACAGATACGCAGTATTTT
CDR3aa: CASSAPAGPFTDTQYF

d_gene: NA
v_gene: TRBV29-1
abundance: NA
j_gene: TRBJ1-1
CDR3nt: TGCAGCGTTGAAGATCGGGGGGGAGCTTTCTTT
CDR3aa: CSVEDRGGAFF

d_gene: NA
v_gene: TRBV7-8
abundance: NA
j_gene: TRBJ2-7
CDR3nt: TGTGCCAGCAGCGTCTCTTCAGGGGCCTACGAGCAGTACTTC
CDR3aa: CASSVSSGAYEQYF

d_gene: NA
v_gene: TRBV14
abundance: NA
j_gene: TRBJ1-3
CDR3nt: TGTGCCAGCGGGACAACTGGAAACACCATATATTTT
CDR3aa: CASGTTGNTIYF

d_gene: TRBD1
v_gene: TRBV27
abundance: NA
j_gene: TRBJ2-7
CDR3nt: TGTGCCAGCGGTACCGGGACAGGCCCCCTCGAGCAGTACTTC
CDR3aa: CASGTGTGPLEQYF

d_gene: NA
v_gene: TRBV6-1
abundance: NA
j_gene: TRBJ1-2
CDR3nt: TGTGCCAGCAGTTCACGCAGGGGTTATGGCTACACCTTC
CDR3aa: CASSSRRGYGYTF

d_gene: NA
v_gene: TRBV27
abundance: few
j_gene: TRBJ2-5
CDR3nt: TGTGCCAGCAGTTTCAGTCCCGGGATCTCCCAAGAGACCCAGTACTTC
CDR3aa: CASSFSPGISQETQYF

d_gene: NA
v_gene: TRBV27
abundance: once
j_gene: TRBJ2-7
CDR3nt: TGTGCCAGCAGTCTCTACCCGGGATCCGAGCAGTACTTC
CDR3aa: CASSLYPGSEQYF

d_gene: TRBD2
v_gene: TRBV5-6
abundance: NA
j_gene: TRBJ2-1
CDR3nt: TGTGCCAGCAACCCGGGACTAAACACCTACAATGAGCAGTTCTTC
CDR3aa: CASNPGLNTYNEQFF

d_gene: NA
v_gene: TRBV7-9
abundance: NA
j_gene: TRBJ1-1
CDR3nt: TGTGCCAGCAGCGACAACCGCATGAACACTGAAGCTTTCTTT
CDR3aa: CASSDNRMNTEAFF

d_gene: NA
v_gene: TRBV6-6
abundance: NA
j_gene: TRBJ1-1
CDR3nt: TGTGCCAGCAAGGGGGGGCAGGGCATGGCTGAAGCTTTCTTT
CDR3aa: CASKGGQGMAEAFF

d_gene: NA
v_gene: TRBV18
abundance: once
j_gene: TRBJ2-5
CDR3nt: TGTGCCAGCTCACCGCCTACCCCAGAGACCCAGTACTTC
CDR3aa: CASSPPTPETQYF

d_gene: NA
v_gene: TRBV5-1
abundance: NA
j_gene: TRBJ1-2
CDR3nt: TGCGCCAGCAGTTCCGGTGGAGGGTCGGGCTATGGCTACACCTTC
CDR3aa: CASSSGGGSGYGYTF

d_gene: NA
v_gene: TRBV6-1
abundance: NA
j_gene: TRBJ2-7
CDR3nt: TGTGCCAGCAGTGAAATGGGACACAGCTCCTACGAGCAGTACTTC
CDR3aa: CASSEMGHSSYEQYF